This TCR beta chain emerged from a study of monozygotic twins with inflammatory bowel disease. Per the germline V gene, CDR1 is SSHAT and CDR2 is FNYEAQ (reference sequence). CDR3 length equals 17 residues. UMIs containing a 6-nucleotide sample barcode were added via template switching. Using the 5' RACE reads, TCRdb records one entry per CDR3 protein without DNA. This sample's clone table lists more than 350,000 distinct CDR3 sequences. General study results and limits: The study found lower TCRbeta diversity (inverse Simpson) in IBD patients than in healthy co-twins.

Turning to this clonotype: Antigen specificity is unknown.

The sequence was collected from a human donor with ulcerative colitis or Crohn's disease, or a healthy co-twin of an affected twin (not recorded which). The gene calls are TRBV7-7 and TRBJ2-2; TCRdb selects TRBD1, and the lack of DNA leaves this call unchecked. Sample: blood. This CDR3 reads CASSPSYDRGRTGELFF.